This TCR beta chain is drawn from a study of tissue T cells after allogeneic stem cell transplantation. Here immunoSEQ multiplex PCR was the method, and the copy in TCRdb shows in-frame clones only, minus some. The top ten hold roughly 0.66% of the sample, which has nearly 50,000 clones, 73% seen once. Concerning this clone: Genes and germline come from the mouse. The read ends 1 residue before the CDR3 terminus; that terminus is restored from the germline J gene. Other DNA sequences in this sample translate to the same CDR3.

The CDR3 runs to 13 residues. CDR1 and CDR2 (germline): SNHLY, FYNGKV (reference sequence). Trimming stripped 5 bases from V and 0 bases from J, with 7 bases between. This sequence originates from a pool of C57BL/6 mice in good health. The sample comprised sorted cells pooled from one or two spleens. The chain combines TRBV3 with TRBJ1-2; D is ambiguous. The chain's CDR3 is CASSLGSNSDYTF. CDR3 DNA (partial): TGTGCCAGCAGCCTGGGATCAAACTCCGACTACACC.